Presented here are 6 T cell receptor beta chains from one specimen sequenced in a study of CD8 T cells in ankylosing spondylitis. TCRdb used MiXCR to reprocess the 5' RACE reads, holding one entry per CDR3 protein. The table has around 230,000 distinct CDR3 sequences, less than 9.5% seen once. The specimen was blood, either unsorted or a sorted T cell fraction (not recorded which). Receptor source: a female donor with ankylosing spondylitis or in good health (not recorded which).

In its sample, this clonotype was seen many times. The rearrangement uses TRBV13 and TRBJ2-2; 9 bases map to TRBD1. Germline trimming cut 4 bases from V and 6 bases from J; bases unmatched to any gene: 3. The length of the CDR3 is 14 residues. Germline loops: CDR1 PRHDT, CDR2 FYEKMQ (reference sequence). The CDR3 region is CASSSTGGPGELFF. For the CDR3, the DNA is TGTGCCAGCAGCTCGACAGGGGGGCCCGGGGAGCTGTTTTTT.

The table lists this clonotype with many counts. The chain combines TRBV9 with TRBJ2-3, with D maybe TRBD2 (6 bases). CDR3 length equals 15 residues. Trimming shortened V by 3 bases and J by 4 bases, and 15 bases separated the two germline ends. CDR1 is SGDLS, CDR2 YYNGEE, per germline. In DNA form, the CDR3 reads TGTGCCAGCAGCGGGGGGGTGACCTCAGCAGATACGCAGTATTTT. Its translation is CASSGGVTSADTQYF.

This clonotype has ten or more counts. This rearrangement joins TRBV18 to TRBJ2-7; 10 positions agree with TRBD2. The trim removed 0 bases at V and 4 bases at J, leaving 3 bases unmatched. This CDR3 region has 15 residues. Germline V lookup: CDR1 KGHSH, CDR2 LQKENI. The CDR3 reads CASSPPGLARYEQYF. The CDR3 DNA reads as TGTGCCAGCTCACCACCGGGACTAGCGAGGTACGAGCAGTACTTC. Variable domain in full (rest from reference TRBV18 and TRBJ2-7): NAGVMQNPRHLVRRRGQEARLRCSPMKGHSHVYWYRQLPEEGLKFMVYLQKENIIDESGMPKERFSAEFPKEGPSILRIQQVVRGDSAAYFCASSPPGLARYEQYFGPGTRLTVT.

This clonotype was found many times. V gene TRBV7-8 combines with J gene TRBJ1-5; 8 nucleotides agree with TRBD1. The germline CDR1 and CDR2 sequences are SGHVS and FQNEAQ. The J segment lost 4 bases and the V segment lost 1 base, leaving 3 bases of the junction unmatched. The length of the CDR3 is 15 residues. The CDR3 bases are TGTGCCAGCAGCTTAGGCAGGGGGCAAAATCAGCCCCAGCATTTT. It specifies CASSLGRGQNQPQHF.

A note on this clonotype: An end of the junction does not agree with germline; a read error may underlie this. The chain has TRBV5-1 and TRBJ1-6; D is possibly TRBD1 (5 bases). Germline V gives CDR1 SGHRS, CDR2 YFSETQ. This CDR3 spans 14 amino acids. The CDR3 sequence: CTSSPGGYNSPLHF. CDR3 in DNA: TGCACCAGCAGCCCCGGGGGCTATAATTCACCCCTCCACTTT. Based on the CDR3 plus reference TRBV5-1 and TRBJ1-6, the full variable domain is KAGVTQTPRYLIKTRGQQVTLSCSPISGHRSVSWYQQTPGQGLQFLFEYFSETQRNKGNFPGRFSGRQFSNSRSEMNVSTLELGDSALYLCTSSPGGYNSPLHFGNGTRLTVT.

This clonotype has ten or more counts. The rearrangement uses TRBV7-9 and TRBJ1-1, with D possibly TRBD1 on 5 matching bases. CDR1 and CDR2 from the germline V gene are SEHNR and FQNEAQ (reference sequence). This CDR3 is built from 13 residues. V lost 7 bases, J lost 6 bases, and 15 bases lay in between. The CDR3 here is CASTPGSRAEAFF. The CDR3 DNA reads as TGTGCCAGCACCCCAGGGTCACGGGCTGAAGCTTTCTTT.